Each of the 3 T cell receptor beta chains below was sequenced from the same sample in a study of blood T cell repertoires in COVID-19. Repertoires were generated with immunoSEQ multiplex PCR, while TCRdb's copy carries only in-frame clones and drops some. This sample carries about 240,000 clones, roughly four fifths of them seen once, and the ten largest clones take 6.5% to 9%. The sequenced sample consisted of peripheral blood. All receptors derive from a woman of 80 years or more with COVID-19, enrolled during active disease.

The DNA of the CDR3 is TGTGCCAGCAGCTTAACAGGGACGAACACTGAAGCTTTCTTT. Translating gives CASSLTGTNTEAFF. This chain links TRBV11-1 with TRBJ1-1, with D tentatively TRBD1 (6 bases). V lost 2 bases to trimming and J lost 1 base, with 8 bases between them. The CDR3 runs 14 residues. In germline, CDR1 is SGHAT, CDR2 FQDESV (reference sequence). The full variable domain, completed using reference TRBV11-1 and TRBJ1-1, is EAEVAQSPRYKITEKSQAVAFWCDPISGHATLYWYRQILGQGPELLVQFQDESVVDDSQLPKDRFSAERLKGVDSTLKIQPAELGDSAMYLCASSLTGTNTEAFFGQGTRLTVV.

The CDR3 DNA sequence: TGCGCCAGCAGCTTGGCCCCAGGCATGAACACTGAAGCTTTCTTT. Protein product: CASSLAPGMNTEAFF. This sequence joins TRBV5-1 and TRBJ1-1; D not certain. This CDR3 spans 15 amino acids. V dropped 0 bases and J dropped 0 bases, with 9 bases sitting between them. Looked up from germline, CDR1 is SGHRS and CDR2 is YFSETQ.

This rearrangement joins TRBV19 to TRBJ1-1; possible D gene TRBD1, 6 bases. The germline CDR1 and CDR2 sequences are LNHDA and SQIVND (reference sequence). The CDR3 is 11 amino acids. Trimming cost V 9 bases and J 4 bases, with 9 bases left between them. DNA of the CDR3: TGTGCCAGCACAGGGTCCACTGAAGCTTTCTTT. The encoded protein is CASTGSTEAFF.